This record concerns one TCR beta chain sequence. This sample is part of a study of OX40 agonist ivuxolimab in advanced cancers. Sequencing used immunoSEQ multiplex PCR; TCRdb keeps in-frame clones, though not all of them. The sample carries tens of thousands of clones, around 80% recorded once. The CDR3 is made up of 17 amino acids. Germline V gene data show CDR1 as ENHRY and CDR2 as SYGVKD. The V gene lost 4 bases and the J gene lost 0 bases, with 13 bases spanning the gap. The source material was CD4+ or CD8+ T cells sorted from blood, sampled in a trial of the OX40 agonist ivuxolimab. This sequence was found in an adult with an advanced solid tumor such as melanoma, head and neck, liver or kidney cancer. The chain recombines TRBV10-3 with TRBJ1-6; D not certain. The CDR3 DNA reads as TGTGCCATCAGTGGTTCGGACGGGAGCTCCTATAATTCACCCCTCCACTTT. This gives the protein CAISGSDGSSYNSPLHF.